What follows are 29 T cell receptor beta chains derived from one specimen sequenced in a study of control samples from healthy donors and cancer patients. TCRdb's copy holds only in-frame clones and misses some; the assay was immunoSEQ multiplex PCR. In the table there are about 110,000 clones, roughly 90% of which are singletons. Sequencing input: PBMCs. Receptor source: a woman aged 60 to 75 with lung cancer.

This clone turned up a few times. Other nucleotide sequences from this sample produce the same CDR3. V usage is TRBV7-2 and J usage is TRBJ1-1; perhaps TRBD1 as D (6 bases). The V and J ends lost 1 base and 1 base respectively, with 10 bases between them. Germline CDR1 reads SGHTA; CDR2 reads FQGNSA. This CDR3 has 15 amino acids. CDR3 sequence: CASSLVGGANTEAFF. The CDR3 region has the DNA TGTGCCAGCAGCTTAGTAGGGGGGGCGAACACTGAAGCTTTCTTT.

The V gene is TRBV5-1, the J gene TRBJ1-4; perhaps TRBD1 as D (5 bases). This CDR3 spans 15 amino acids. Trimming stripped 0 bases from V and 8 bases from J, with 14 bases between. Germline CDR1 is SGHRS and CDR2 is YFSETQ. The CDR3 protein is CASSLEGRAHEKLFF. The CDR3, as DNA: TGCGCCAGCAGCTTGGAGGGCAGGGCGCACGAAAAACTGTTTTTT.

This chain joins TRBV11-3 and TRBJ1-1; the D gene is possibly TRBD1 (5 bases). Trimming took off 5 bases at V and 4 bases at J, with 14 bases between the two ends. The germline gives CDR1 SGHNT, CDR2 YENEEA. This CDR3 contains 14 residues. Written as DNA, the CDR3 is TGTGCCAGCAGCCTAAAAAGGGGCGGCACTGAAGCTTTCTTT. Encoded protein: CASSLKRGGTEAFF.

This clone has only a few counts. The chain couples TRBV20-1 to TRBJ2-1, with D hard to call. The V gene's germline CDR1 is DFQATT and CDR2 SNEGSKA (reference sequence). The V and J ends lost 6 bases and 5 bases respectively, with 8 bases between them. The CDR3 totals 11 residues. CDR3 amino acids: CSARHNNEQFF. The CDR3 bases are TGCAGTGCCCGGCACAACAATGAGCAGTTCTTC.

The rearrangement joins TRBV7-2 to TRBJ2-1; D remains unclear. In germline, CDR1 is SGHTA, CDR2 FQGNSA. The CDR3 has 14 residues. The V and J ends lost 1 base and 4 bases respectively, with 8 bases between them. The CDR3 DNA reads TGTGCCAGCAGCTTAGTTTCCAGATACAATGAGCAGTTCTTC. Translation: CASSLVSRYNEQFF.

In its sample, this clone was seen a few times. The chain is built from TRBV19 and TRBJ1-5, with D possibly being TRBD1 (5 bases). Trimming shortened V by 6 bases and J by 8 bases, and 11 bases separated the two germline ends. The germline V gene has CDR1 LNHDA and CDR2 SQIVND (reference sequence). The CDR3 consists of 12 residues. The CDR3 region has the DNA TGTGCCAGTAGGGGGGGGAGGGAGCCCCAGCATTTT. It is translated as CASRGGREPQHF.

The chain is built from TRBV5-1 and TRBJ1-2; tentatively, D is TRBD1 (5 bases). Germline assignment: CDR1 SGHRS and CDR2 YFSETQ. Trimming left V 4 bases short and J 6 bases short, with 16 bases between. The CDR3 contains 14 residues. CDR3 amino acids: CASSPTDSTNGYTF. The CDR3 region has the DNA TGCGCCAGCAGCCCAACTGACAGCACTAATGGCTACACCTTC.

This sequence joins TRBV9 and TRBJ2-3; TRBD2 is a possible D gene (5 bases). There are 12 residues in the CDR3. Trimming took off 7 bases at V and 2 bases at J, with 8 bases between the two ends. From germline, CDR1 is SGDLS and CDR2 YYNGEE. The DNA of the CDR3 is TGTGCCAGCGGGAGAACCACAGATACGCAGTATTTT. Encoded protein: CASGRTTDTQYF. Looking up the rest from reference TRBV9 and TRBJ2-3 gives the full variable domain: DSGVTQTPKHLITATGQRVTLRCSPRSGDLSVYWYQQSLDQGLQFLIQYYNGEERAKGNILERFSAQQFPDLHSELNLSSLELGDSALYFCASGRTTDTQYFGPGTRLTVL.

The rearrangement uses TRBV28 and TRBJ1-2; TRBD1 might be the D (5 bases). The CDR3 runs to 14 residues. The ends were cut back, 3 bases at V and 2 bases at J, with 10 bases in the middle. Germline CDR1 and CDR2: MDHEN and SYDVKM. CDR3 protein: CASSLGVRNYGYTF. The CDR3 bases are TGTGCCAGCAGTTTGGGGGTACGGAACTATGGCTACACCTTC.

V and J are TRBV19 and TRBJ1-2; the match to TRBD1 covers 7 bases. The CDR3 runs to 16 residues. With 2 bases clipped from V and 4 bases from J, the junction kept 10 bases outside the gene matches. Looked up from germline, CDR1 is LNHDA and CDR2 is SQIVND (reference sequence). CDR3 protein: CASSIRQGRLTYGYTF. CDR3 DNA: TGTGCCAGTAGTATACGACAGGGACGACTTACCTATGGCTACACCTTC.

The genes are TRBV2 and TRBJ1-3; 9 nucleotides match TRBD1. Germline loops: CDR1 SNHLY, CDR2 FYNNEI. V shed 6 bases and J 5 bases; nucleotides not matched to a gene: 8. This CDR3 contains 15 residues. CDR3 in amino acids: CASRTQGAPRNTIYF. The CDR3 DNA is TGTGCCAGCAGGACACAGGGGGCGCCGAGAAACACCATATATTTT.

V usage is TRBV19 and J usage is TRBJ2-7; 9 bases are shared with TRBD2. J was trimmed by 3 bases and V by 5 bases; bases with no gene match: 5. CDR3 size: 14 residues. CDR1 and CDR2 from the germline V gene are LNHDA and SQIVND (reference sequence). CDR3 bases: TGTGCCAGTAGTCTCCGACTAGCGGTCTACGAGCAGTACTTC. Its protein product is CASSLRLAVYEQYF.

The chain links TRBV24-1 to TRBJ1-2; TRBD1 matches at 7 bases. The CDR3 is 14 residues long. Germline CDR1 is KGHDR and CDR2 is SFDVKD. V was clipped by 1 base and J by 5 bases; unmatched bases: 3. CDR3 sequence: CATSDFSRGYGYTF. In DNA, the CDR3 is TGTGCCACCAGTGATTTCTCCAGGGGGTATGGCTACACCTTC.

V usage is TRBV30 and J usage is TRBJ2-6; D unclear. With 6 bases removed from V and 0 bases from J, the gap between germline ends came to 3 bases. The CDR3 consists of 12 residues. CDR1 is GTSNPN and CDR2 is SVGIG in the germline V gene (reference sequence). The CDR3 protein is CACSSGANVLTF. The CDR3 DNA follows: TGTGCCTGTAGCTCTGGGGCCAACGTCCTGACTTTC.

This rearrangement joins TRBV7-8 to TRBJ1-2, with no clear D. The germline CDR1 and CDR2 sequences are SGHVS and FQNEAQ. The CDR3 has 16 amino acids. V lost 5 bases and J lost 0, with 16 bases in between. The CDR3 region has the DNA TGTGCCAGCAGCCCCTACCATGGGGAGTCTAACTATGGCTACACCTTC. Translation gives CASSPYHGESNYGYTF. The full variable domain, its missing parts supplied by reference TRBV7-8 and TRBJ1-2, is GAGVSQSPRYKVAKRGQDVALRCDPISGHVSLFWYQQALGQGPEFLTYFQNEAQLDKSGLPSDRFFAERPEGSVSTLKIQRTQQEDSAVYLCASSPYHGESNYGYTFGSGTRLTVV.

Worth noting for this clone: This sample includes further DNA sequences coding for the same CDR3. This sequence joins TRBV19 and TRBJ2-3; the match to TRBD2 covers 10 bases. V was clipped by 4 bases and J by 1 base; unmatched bases: 2. The length of the CDR3 is 15 residues. Germline V lookup: CDR1 LNHDA, CDR2 SQIVND (reference sequence). The CDR3 region is CASSNLAGGTDTQYF. Here the CDR3 DNA reads TGTGCCAGTAGTAATCTAGCGGGGGGCACAGATACGCAGTATTTT.

The J gene is TRBJ1-2, the V gene TRBV6-2 or TRBV6-3; 7 nucleotides align to TRBD1. The CDR3 has 14 amino acids. V shed 2 bases and J 3 bases; nucleotides not matched to a gene: 3. The germline CDR1 and CDR2 sequences are MNHEY and SVGEGT. Here the CDR3 DNA reads TGTGCCAGCAGTTACCCCAGGGGGGACTATGGCTACACCTTC. The encoded protein is CASSYPRGDYGYTF.

This chain joins TRBV6-2 or TRBV6-3 and TRBJ2-7; possible D gene TRBD1, 5 bases. This CDR3 has 15 residues. CDR1 and CDR2 from the germline V gene are MNHEY and SVGEGT. V lost 5 bases and J 1 base, leaving 15 bases between the germline ends. Here the CDR3 DNA reads TGTGCCAGCAGTACCCCCCTGGGGCTGTCCTACGAGCAGTACTTC. Its protein is CASSTPLGLSYEQYF.

This chain links TRBV5-1 with TRBJ2-7; the match to TRBD1 covers 8 bases. The length of the CDR3 is 13 residues. Germline loops: CDR1 SGHRS, CDR2 YFSETQ. J gave up 5 bases and V 7 bases, and 8 bases lay outside the gene matches. The DNA of the CDR3 is TGCGCCAGCTCATCGCCAGGGGGCAACGAGCAGTACTTC. The encoded protein is CASSSPGGNEQYF.

The chain recombines TRBV4-3 with TRBJ2-1; D possibly corresponds to TRBD2 (5 bases). Trimming stripped 4 bases from V and 10 bases from J, with 11 bases between. Looked up from germline, CDR1 is LGHNA and CDR2 is YSLEER. The CDR3 totals 12 residues. The CDR3 DNA reads as TGCGCCAGCAGCCCTTCGGGGAGCGAGCAGTTCTTC. Amino acids: CASSPSGSEQFF.

This chain links TRBV7-3 with TRBJ2-2, with D maybe TRBD2 (5 bases). Germline V lookup: CDR1 SGHTA, CDR2 FQGTGA. This CDR3 is 13 amino acids long. The ends were cut back, 5 bases at V and 6 bases at J, with 10 bases in the middle. CDR3 in amino acids: CASSPARAGELFF. In nucleotides, the CDR3 is TGTGCCAGCAGCCCGGCGAGGGCCGGGGAGCTGTTTTTT.

The chain has TRBV5-1 and TRBJ2-7, with D unresolved. Trimming took 3 bases from V and 2 from J, leaving 18 bases between them. The CDR3 has 16 residues. Per the germline V gene, CDR1 is SGHRS and CDR2 is YFSETQ. The CDR3 protein is CASSSYPTTEAYEQYF. DNA of the CDR3: TGCGCCAGCAGCTCATACCCCACTACCGAAGCCTACGAGCAGTACTTC. Combining the CDR3 with reference TRBV5-1 and TRBJ2-7 gives the whole variable domain KAGVTQTPRYLIKTRGQQVTLSCSPISGHRSVSWYQQTPGQGLQFLFEYFSETQRNKGNFPGRFSGRQFSNSRSEMNVSTLELGDSALYLCASSSYPTTEAYEQYFGPGTRLTVT.

This rearrangement joins TRBV28 to TRBJ2-3, with D tentatively TRBD1 (5 bases). Between the trimmed V and J ends, which lost 2 bases and 0 bases, there was a span of 9 bases. Germline V gene data show CDR1 as MDHEN and CDR2 as SYDVKM. The CDR3 runs to 15 residues. CDR3 bases: TGTGCCAGCAGTTTACTAGGGGCTAGCACAGATACGCAGTATTTT. Its protein product is CASSLLGASTDTQYF.

The genes are TRBV6-1 and TRBJ1-5; D may be TRBD1 (5 bases). The germline V gene has CDR1 MNHNS and CDR2 SASEGT. The CDR3 runs 14 residues. V lost 2 bases, J lost 3 bases, and 8 bases lay in between. The CDR3 loop is CASSERGLNQPQHF. In DNA form, the CDR3 reads TGTGCCAGCAGTGAAAGGGGCCTCAATCAGCCCCAGCATTTT.

This rearrangement joins TRBV11-2 to TRBJ2-1; D gene unclear. CDR3 length: 10 residues. V was trimmed by 0 bases and J by 9 bases, leaving 0 bases between them. Germline values: CDR1 SGHAT, CDR2 FQNNGV. The DNA of the CDR3 is TGTGCCAGCAGCTTAGATGAGCAGTTCTTC. Its protein product is CASSLDEQFF.

The chain combines TRBV5-5 with TRBJ1-1, with D perhaps TRBD1 (6 bases). The V end lost 4 bases, the J end lost 1 base, and 14 bases lay between the germline ends. Germline values: CDR1 SGHKS, CDR2 YYEKEE (reference sequence). The length of the CDR3 is 15 residues. The CDR3 DNA reads as TGTGCCAGCAGCGCGCGAGGACAGCCGAACACTGAAGCTTTCTTT. Its protein is CASSARGQPNTEAFF.

The chain couples TRBV20-1 to TRBJ2-3; D might be TRBD1 (6 bases). Per the germline V gene, CDR1 is DFQATT and CDR2 is SNEGSKA (reference sequence). This CDR3 comprises 14 residues. V lost 3 bases and J 4 bases, leaving 14 bases between the germline ends. The CDR3 loop reads CSASEGVASDTQYF. The CDR3 DNA is TGCAGTGCTAGTGAGGGGGTAGCGTCAGATACGCAGTATTTT.

In its sample, this clone was seen once. J is TRBJ1-4 and V is TRBV9; tentative D call: TRBD1 (5 bases). V gave up 0 bases and J gave up 4 bases, with 10 bases separating them. Germline CDR1 reads SGDLS; CDR2 reads YYNGEE. The CDR3 has 15 amino acids. Here the CDR3 reads CASSVALGVNEKLFF. In DNA, the CDR3 is TGTGCCAGCAGCGTAGCCCTGGGGGTTAATGAAAAACTGTTTTTT.

The chain recombines TRBV6-6 with TRBJ2-7; either TRBD1 or TRBD2 may fit D (5 bases each). Germline CDR1 reads MNHNY; CDR2 reads SVGAGI (reference sequence). The CDR3 is 15 residues long. Trimming took off 4 bases at V and 2 bases at J, with 15 bases between the two ends. CDR3 residues: CASSSPRDGAYEQYF. CDR3 sequence (DNA): TGTGCCAGCAGTTCCCCTCGGGACGGGGCCTACGAGCAGTACTTC.